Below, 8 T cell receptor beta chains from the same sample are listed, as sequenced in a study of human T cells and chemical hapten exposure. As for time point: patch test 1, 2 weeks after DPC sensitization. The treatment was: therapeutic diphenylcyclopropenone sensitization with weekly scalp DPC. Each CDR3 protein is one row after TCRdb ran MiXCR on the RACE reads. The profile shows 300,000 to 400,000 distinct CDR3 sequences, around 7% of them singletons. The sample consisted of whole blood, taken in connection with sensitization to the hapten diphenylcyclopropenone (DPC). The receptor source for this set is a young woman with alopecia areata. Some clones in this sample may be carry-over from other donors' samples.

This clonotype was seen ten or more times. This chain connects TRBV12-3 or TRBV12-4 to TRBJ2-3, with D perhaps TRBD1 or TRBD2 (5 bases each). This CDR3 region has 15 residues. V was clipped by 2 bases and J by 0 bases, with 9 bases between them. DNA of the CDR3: TGTGCCAGCAGTTTATTGGGACCGAGCACAGATACGCAGTATTTT. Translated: CASSLLGPSTDTQYF.

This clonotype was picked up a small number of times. CDR3 in amino acids: CSASSGLLTGELFF. DNA of the CDR3: TGCAGTGCTAGCTCCGGACTACTCACCGGGGAGCTGTTTTTT. V gene TRBV20-1 combines with J gene TRBJ2-2; D perhaps matches TRBD2 (6 bases). Germline assignment: CDR1 DFQATT and CDR2 SNEGSKA (reference sequence). CDR3 size: 14 residues. V dropped 3 bases and J dropped 4 bases, with 12 bases sitting between them.

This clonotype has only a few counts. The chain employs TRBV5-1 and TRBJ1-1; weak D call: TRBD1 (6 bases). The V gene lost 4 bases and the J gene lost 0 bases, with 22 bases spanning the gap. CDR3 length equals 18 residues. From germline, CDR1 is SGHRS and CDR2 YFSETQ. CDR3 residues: CASSPSYYTGTLNTEAFF. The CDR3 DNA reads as TGCGCCAGCAGCCCAAGTTATTACACCGGGACACTGAACACTGAAGCTTTCTTT.

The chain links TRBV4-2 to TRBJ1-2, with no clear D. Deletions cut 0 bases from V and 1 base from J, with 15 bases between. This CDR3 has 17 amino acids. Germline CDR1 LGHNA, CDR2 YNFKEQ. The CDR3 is CASSQDLAREFNYGYTF. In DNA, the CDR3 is TGTGCCAGCAGCCAAGATTTGGCGCGGGAGTTTAACTATGGCTACACCTTC.

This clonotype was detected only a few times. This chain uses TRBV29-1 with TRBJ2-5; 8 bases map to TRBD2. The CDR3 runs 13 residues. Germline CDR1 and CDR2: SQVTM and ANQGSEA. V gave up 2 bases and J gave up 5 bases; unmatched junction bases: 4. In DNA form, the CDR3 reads TGCAGCGTTGAAACGGGGGGGCTGGAGACCCAGTACTTC. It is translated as CSVETGGLETQYF.

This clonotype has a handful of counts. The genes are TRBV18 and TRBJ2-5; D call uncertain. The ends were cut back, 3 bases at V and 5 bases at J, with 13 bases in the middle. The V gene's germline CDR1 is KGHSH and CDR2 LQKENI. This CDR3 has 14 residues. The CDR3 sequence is CASSPGPSVETQYF. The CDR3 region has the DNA TGTGCCAGCTCACCGGGTCCTTCTGTGGAGACCCAGTACTTC.

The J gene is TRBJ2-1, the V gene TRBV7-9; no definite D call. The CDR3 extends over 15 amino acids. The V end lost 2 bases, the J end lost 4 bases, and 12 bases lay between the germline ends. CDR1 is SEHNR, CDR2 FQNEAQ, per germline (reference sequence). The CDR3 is CASSLNRPIYNEQFF. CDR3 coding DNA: TGTGCCAGCAGCTTAAATAGACCGATATACAATGAGCAGTTCTTC.

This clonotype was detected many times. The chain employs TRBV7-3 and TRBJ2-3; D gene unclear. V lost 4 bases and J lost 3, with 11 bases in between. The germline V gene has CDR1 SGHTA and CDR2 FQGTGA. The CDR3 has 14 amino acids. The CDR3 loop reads CASSSGLLTDTQYF. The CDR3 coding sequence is TGTGCCAGCAGCTCTGGGCTTCTAACAGATACGCAGTATTTT. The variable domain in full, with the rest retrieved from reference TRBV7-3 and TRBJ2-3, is GAGVSQTPSNKVTEKGKYVELRCDPISGHTALYWYRQSLGQGPEFLIYFQGTGAADDSGLPNDRFFAVRPEGSVSTLKIQRTERGDSAVYLCASSSGLLTDTQYFGPGTRLTVL.